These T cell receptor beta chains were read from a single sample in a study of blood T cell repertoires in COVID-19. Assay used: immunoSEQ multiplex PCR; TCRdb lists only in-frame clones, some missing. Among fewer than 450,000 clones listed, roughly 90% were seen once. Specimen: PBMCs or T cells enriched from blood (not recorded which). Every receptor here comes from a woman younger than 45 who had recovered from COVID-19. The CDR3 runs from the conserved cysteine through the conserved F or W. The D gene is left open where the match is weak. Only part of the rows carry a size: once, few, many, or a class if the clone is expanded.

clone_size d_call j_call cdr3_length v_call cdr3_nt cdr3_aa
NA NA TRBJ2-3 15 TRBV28 TGTGCCAGCAGTGCGAGACTAACTAGCACAGATACGCAGTATTTT CASSARLTSTDTQYF
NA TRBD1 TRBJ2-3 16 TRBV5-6 TGTGCCAGCAGCCGGAACAGGGGGCGCGACACAGATACGCAGTATTTT CASSRNRGRDTDTQYF
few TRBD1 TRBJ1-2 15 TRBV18 TGTGCCAGCTCATCCGACAGGGGAGGACCAAGGGGCTACACCTTC CASSSDRGGPRGYTF
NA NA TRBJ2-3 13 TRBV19 TGTGCCAGTAGTATAAGAGGGGGAGATACGCAGTATTTT CASSIRGGDTQYF
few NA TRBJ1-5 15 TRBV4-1 TGCGCCAGCAGCAACCTGACAGGTAGCAATCAGCCCCAGCATTTT CASSNLTGSNQPQHF
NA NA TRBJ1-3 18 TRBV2 TGTGCCAGCAGTGAAATTAGCCCCGGTAGGTTCCGGGGAAACACCATATATTTT CASSEISPGRFRGNTIYF
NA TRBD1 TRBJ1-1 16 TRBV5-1 TGCGCCAGCAGCTTGAAGACAGGGGCGAAAGGCACTGAAGCTTTCTTT CASSLKTGAKGTEAFF
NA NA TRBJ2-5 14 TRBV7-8 TGTGCCAGCAGCTTAGATGCCAGTCAAGAGACCCAGTACTTC CASSLDASQETQYF
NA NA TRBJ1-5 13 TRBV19 TGTGCCAGTACTATCTCAGACAATCAGCCCCAGCATTTT CASTISDNQPQHF
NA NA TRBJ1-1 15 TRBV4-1 TGCGCCAGCAGCCAAGTTTGGGGCCGGACCACTGAAGCTTTCTTT CASSQVWGRTTEAFF
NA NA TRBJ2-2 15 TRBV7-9 TGTGCCAGCAGCTTAGCGGCAGGGAAGACCGGGGAGCTGTTTTTT CASSLAAGKTGELFF
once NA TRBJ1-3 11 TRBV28 TGTGCCAGCAGTGCCGCGGACACCATATATTTT CASSAADTIYF
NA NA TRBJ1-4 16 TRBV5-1 TGCGCCAGCAGCTTGGCGGCAGGGGAAACTAATGAAAAACTGTTTTTT CASSLAAGETNEKLFF
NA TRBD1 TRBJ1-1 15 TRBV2 TGTGCCAGCAGTGAGGGACAGGGGAACGGGACTGAAGCTTTCTTT CASSEGQGNGTEAFF
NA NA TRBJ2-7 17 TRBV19 TGTGCCAGTAGTATGGGCTCCGCGCGTTCAAGCTCCTACGAGCAGTACTTC CASSMGSARSSSYEQYF
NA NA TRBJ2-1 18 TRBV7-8 TGTGCCAGCAGCCGATTTGTCGGGGGGCTTTCTTCGGGCAATGAGCAGTTCTTC CASSRFVGGLSSGNEQFF
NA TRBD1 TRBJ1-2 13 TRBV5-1 TGCGCCAGCAGCGGGGACAGGGTGGATGGCTACACCTTC CASSGDRVDGYTF
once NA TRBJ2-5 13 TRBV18 TGTGCCAGCTCGCCGGGACTGCAAGAGACCCAGTACTTC CASSPGLQETQYF
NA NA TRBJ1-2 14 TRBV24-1 TGTGCCACCAGTGATTCTCGGTCGGTGGTCGGCTACACCTTC CATSDSRSVVGYTF
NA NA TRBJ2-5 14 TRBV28 TGTGCCAGCAGTTTCCGGGACACCCAAGAGACCCAGTACTTC CASSFRDTQETQYF
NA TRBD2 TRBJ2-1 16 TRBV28 TGTGCCAGCAGTGGTGGGACTAGCGGGGGGTACAATGAGCAGTTCTTC CASSGGTSGGYNEQFF
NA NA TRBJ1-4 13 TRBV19 TGTGCCAGTATGGGCGGCGGGATAGGAAAACTGTTTTTT CASMGGGIGKLFF
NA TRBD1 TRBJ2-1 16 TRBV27 TGTGCCAGCACTGGGGCCGGGACAGGGATCTACAATGAGCAGTTCTTC CASTGAGTGIYNEQFF
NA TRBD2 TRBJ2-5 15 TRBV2 TGTGCCAGCAGTACCCGATTAGCGGGGTATGAGACCCAGTACTTC CASSTRLAGYETQYF
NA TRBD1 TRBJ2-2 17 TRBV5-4 TGTGCCAGCAGCTTGGCGCGAGGGACAGAGAACACCGGGGAGCTGTTTTTT CASSLARGTENTGELFF
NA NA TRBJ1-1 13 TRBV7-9 TGTGCCAGCAGCCCAGTAGGGGCAACTGAAGCTTTCTTT CASSPVGATEAFF
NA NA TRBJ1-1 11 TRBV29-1 TGCAGCGATGGGTTGGGGGGTGAAGCTTTCTTT CSDGLGGEAFF
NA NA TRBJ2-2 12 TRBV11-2 TGTGCCAGCAGCTTAGACGTCGGGGAGCTGTTTTTT CASSLDVGELFF
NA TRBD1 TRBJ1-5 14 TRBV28 TGTGCCAGCACCTCAGGGACAGTTGGGCAGCCCCAGCATTTT CASTSGTVGQPQHF
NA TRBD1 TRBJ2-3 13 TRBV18 TGTGCCAGCTCACCACTAGGGGACAGGGGGCAGTATTTT CASSPLGDRGQYF
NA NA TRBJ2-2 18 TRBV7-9 TGTGCCAGCAGCTTCCTTGGCAGGGGCCTTGGGAACACCGGGGAGCTGTTTTTT CASSFLGRGLGNTGELFF
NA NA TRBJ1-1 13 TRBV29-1 TGCAGCGTTGATTCAGGGGTTTTTACTGAAGCTTTCTTT CSVDSGVFTEAFF
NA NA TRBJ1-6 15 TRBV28 TGTGCCAGCAGTTTGGTCCGGGACTATAATTCACCCCTCCACTTT CASSLVRDYNSPLHF
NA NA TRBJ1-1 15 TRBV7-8 TGTGCCAGCAGCTTAGTTTTACAGGGGAACACTGAAGCTTTCTTT CASSLVLQGNTEAFF
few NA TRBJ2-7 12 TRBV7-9 TGTGCCAGCAGCTTAGAACTAATCGAGCAGTACTTC CASSLELIEQYF
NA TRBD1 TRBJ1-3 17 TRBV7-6 TGTGCCAGCAGCCCCTGGGGGACAGACTACTCTGGAAACACCATATATTTT CASSPWGTDYSGNTIYF
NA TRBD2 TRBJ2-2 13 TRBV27 TGTGCCAGCAATCGGGGGGACACCGGGGAGCTGTTTTTT CASNRGDTGELFF
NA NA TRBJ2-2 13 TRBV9 TGTGCCAGCAGCCTACAGGGAGCCGGGGAGCTGTTTTTT CASSLQGAGELFF
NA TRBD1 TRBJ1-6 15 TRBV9 TGTGCCAGCAGCGTAGACCGGACAGGGAGATCACCCCTCCACTTT CASSVDRTGRSPLHF
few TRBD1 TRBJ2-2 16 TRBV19 TGTGCCAGTAGTGTACGGACAGGGAGAATCACCGGGGAGCTGTTTTTT CASSVRTGRITGELFF
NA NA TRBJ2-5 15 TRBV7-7 TGTGCCAGCAGCTCGCAACCCGGGGATTCGGAGACCCAGTACTTC CASSSQPGDSETQYF
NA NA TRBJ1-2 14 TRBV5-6 TGTGCCAGCAGCCCCGGGACCAGGGGAAATGGCTACACCTTC CASSPGTRGNGYTF
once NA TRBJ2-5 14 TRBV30 TGTGCCTGGAGTGTATCCGCACCCTCGGAGACTCAGTACTTC CAWSVSAPSETQYF
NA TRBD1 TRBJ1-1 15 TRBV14 TGTGCCAGCAGCCAAGTCACAGGGGAGAACACTGAAGCTTTCTTT CASSQVTGENTEAFF
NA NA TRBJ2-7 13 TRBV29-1 TGCAGCGTTGCCCCCAGGGGAAGCTACGAGCAGTACTTC CSVAPRGSYEQYF
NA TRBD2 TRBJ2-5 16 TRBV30 TGTGCCTGGAGTGCCCAGACGGGGGGGCGTTGGGAGACCCAGTACTTC CAWSAQTGGRWETQYF
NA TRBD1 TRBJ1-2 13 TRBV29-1 TGCAGCGTTCAGACAGGGTACGACTATGGCTACACCTTC CSVQTGYDYGYTF
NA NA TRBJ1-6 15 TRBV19 TGTGCCAGTAGTTCTACCGGGACATCACATTCACCCCTCCACTTT CASSSTGTSHSPLHF
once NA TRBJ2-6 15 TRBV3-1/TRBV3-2 TGTGCCAGCAGCCAGGAGGCCCCCGGGGCCAACGTCCTGACTTTC CASSQEAPGANVLTF
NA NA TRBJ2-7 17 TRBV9 TGTGCCAGCAGCGTAGACCGCCCACAACGACTATCCTACGAGCAGTACTTC CASSVDRPQRLSYEQYF
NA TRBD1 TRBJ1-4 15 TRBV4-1 TGCGCCAGCAGCCAGAACAGGGGGCATAATGAAAAACTGTTTTTT CASSQNRGHNEKLFF
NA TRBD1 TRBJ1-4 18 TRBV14 TGTGCCAGCAGCCAGGCCCGGGACAGGGGAGCAACTAATGAAAAACTGTTTTTT CASSQARDRGATNEKLFF
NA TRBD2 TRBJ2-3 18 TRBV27 TGTGCCAGCAGTACCTCCCTCCTACTAGCGGGGTTCGCAGATACGCAGTATTTT CASSTSLLLAGFADTQYF
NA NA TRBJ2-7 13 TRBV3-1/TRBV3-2 TGTGCCAGCAGCCACCTGCAGGGTGGAGAGCAGTACTTC CASSHLQGGEQYF
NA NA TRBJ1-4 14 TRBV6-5 TGTGCCAGCACCTCCGGGACAAATAATGAAAAACTGTTTTTT CASTSGTNNEKLFF
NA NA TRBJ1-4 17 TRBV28 TGTGCCAGCAGTTTCTTGGGGGCAGGGCTAACTAATGAAAAACTGTTTTTT CASSFLGAGLTNEKLFF
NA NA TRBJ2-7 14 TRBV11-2 TGTGCCAGCAGCCTCAGAGGGTTCGGCCACGAGCAGTACTTC CASSLRGFGHEQYF